The 7 T cell receptor beta chains below come from one sample, sequenced in a study of post-analysis software for immune sequencing data. Unique molecular identifiers had been added to the TCR beta cDNA libraries. From the PCR reads, TCRdb called clonotypes with MiXCR, one entry per CDR3 protein. Here the sample spans almost 700,000 distinct CDR3 sequences, approximately 60% being singletons. Their recognized antigens are unknown. Findings and limits, study-wide: Four or five TRBV segments occurring more often in patients than controls included TRBV5-6, TRBV5-1 and TRBV20-1.

The sequencing input was blood. These TCRs come from a girl aged 2-10 years with multiple sclerosis.

This clonotype was counted between two and nine times. CDR3 in DNA: TGTGCCATCAGAACAGGGGGGAAAGATACGCAGTATTTT. Protein: CAIRTGGKDTQYF. The rearrangement uses TRBV10-3 and TRBJ2-3; 8 nucleotides align to TRBD1. This CDR3 is 13 amino acids long. Germline V gene lookup returns CDR1 ENHRY and CDR2 SYGVKD. Germline trimming cut 6 bases from V and 5 bases from J; bases unmatched to any gene: 4.

The chain links TRBV12-3 or TRBV12-4 to TRBJ2-4; D might be TRBD1 or TRBD2, each matching 6 bases. V was clipped by 3 bases and J by 3 bases, with 18 bases between them. The CDR3 length is 17 residues. This chain's CDR3 is CASSFRGSGVGKNIQYF. In DNA, the CDR3 is TGTGCCAGCAGTTTTAGGGGGTCGGGGGTAGGCAAAAACATTCAGTACTTC.

The V gene is TRBV4-2, the J gene TRBJ1-2; a possible D gene is TRBD1 (5 bases). Deletions cut 0 bases from V and 4 bases from J, with 12 bases between. The CDR3 contains 15 residues. The germline CDR1 and CDR2 sequences are LGHNA and YNFKEQ. CDR3 DNA: TGTGCCAGCAGCCAAGAAAGGGGCGGATCCTATGGCTACACCTTC. Amino acid sequence: CASSQERGGSYGYTF.

The rearrangement uses TRBV10-2 and TRBJ2-3; 12 bases align to TRBD2. With 9 bases clipped from V and 2 bases from J, the junction kept 15 bases outside the gene matches. Germline V gives CDR1 WSHSY, CDR2 SAAADI. CDR3 length equals 18 residues. CDR3 loop: CASLRPLAGGWNTDTQYF. The DNA of the CDR3 is TGCGCCAGTCTGCGGCCGCTAGCGGGAGGGTGGAACACAGATACGCAGTATTTT.

This clonotype was recorded only once. This chain links TRBV7-9 with TRBJ2-5; no firm D call. Germline V lookup: CDR1 SEHNR, CDR2 FQNEAQ (reference sequence). The CDR3 has 13 residues. Trimming took off 8 bases at V and 5 bases at J, with 15 bases between the two ends. CDR3 nucleotides: TGTGCCAGCTCGGGCAGAGTGGTGGAGACCCAGTACTTC. Protein sequence: CASSGRVVETQYF.

The chain's CDR3 is CASSTVSGAYEQYF. CDR3 DNA sequence: TGTGCCAGCAGCACAGTTTCGGGGGCCTACGAGCAGTACTTC. V is TRBV7-2 and J is TRBJ2-7, with D tentatively TRBD2 (6 bases). V lost 5 bases, J lost 2 bases, and 13 bases lay in between. This CDR3 spans 14 amino acids. The V gene's germline CDR1 is SGHTA and CDR2 FQGNSA.

The sample holds one count of this clonotype. The chain is built from TRBV6-1 and TRBJ2-5, with D possibly matching TRBD1 (5 bases). The J call may be wrong; the DNA end is better matched by TRBJ2-7. The CDR3 has 14 amino acids. Per the germline V gene, CDR1 is MNHNS and CDR2 is SASEGT. The DNA for the CDR3 is TGTGCCAGCAGTGAAACAGGCAATTTCTACGAGCAGTACTTC. Translated: CASSETGNFYEQYF.